Following are 26 T cell receptor beta chains from one sample sequenced in a study of spatial heterogeneity in lung cancer. Regarding the study as a whole: Counts of expanded alpha and beta TCRs within tumors tracked the tumor nonsynonymous mutation count.

Documented time point: sample taken at primary tumor resection. TCRdb recomputed calls from the 5' RACE reads with MiXCR, one row per CDR3 protein. The sample contains 15,000 or so distinct CDR3 sequences, around 7.5% of which appear only once. The antigens of these receptors remain unknown. The sample was lung tumor tissue, taken at surgery. The receptor source for this set is a male donor with early-stage non-small cell lung cancer.

This clonotype came up a few times. The rearrangement joins TRBV5-1 to TRBJ2-3; 8 bases agree with TRBD1. Germline V gene lookup returns CDR1 SGHRS and CDR2 YFSETQ. V was clipped by 3 bases and J by 4 bases; unmatched bases: 4. The CDR3 extends over 14 amino acids. CDR3 in amino acids: CASSSGQGADTQYF. The CDR3 DNA is TGCGCCAGCAGCTCCGGACAGGGAGCAGATACGCAGTATTTT.

Worth noting for this clonotype: A much larger clone sits a single nucleotide away, making a read error possible. The chain carries TRBV2 and TRBJ1-4; a weak D match, TRBD1 (6 bases). Germline V gene lookup returns CDR1 SNHLY and CDR2 FYNNEI. This CDR3 spans 15 amino acids. The CDR3 here is CASSGTWAGGEKLSF. CDR3 sequence (DNA): TGTGCCAGCAGTGGGACCTGGGCTGGGGGCGAAAAACTGTCTTTT.

The chain couples TRBV5-1 to TRBJ2-5; 12 nucleotides agree with TRBD2. The CDR3 has 16 residues. Germline V gene data show CDR1 as SGHRS and CDR2 as YFSETQ. Germline trimming cut 4 bases from V and 5 bases from J; bases unmatched to any gene: 9. The CDR3 spells CASSIGLAGPGETQYF. The CDR3 nucleotides read TGCGCCAGCAGCATCGGACTAGCGGGACCCGGTGAGACCCAGTACTTC.

The sample holds a few counts of this clonotype. The gene calls are TRBV20-1 and TRBJ2-7, with 7 bases fitting TRBD2. Trimming took 4 bases from V and 0 from J; bases not matched to a gene: 6. The CDR3 length is 14 residues. CDR1 DFQATT and CDR2 SNEGSKA come from the germline V gene (reference sequence). CDR3 bases: TGCAGTGCTAAAACTAGCGCGCTCTCCTACGAGCAGTACTTC. Amino acid sequence: CSAKTSALSYEQYF.

By proportion, this clonotype is medium-sized. The chain combines TRBV4-3 with TRBJ1-4; no clear D. Trimming stripped 0 bases from V and 7 bases from J, with 6 bases between. The CDR3 length is 13 residues. Germline CDR1 reads LGHNA; CDR2 reads YSLEER. The CDR3 coding sequence is TGCGCCAGCAGCCAAGATCGCCGTGAAAAACTGTTTTTT. This translates into CASSQDRREKLFF.

This clonotype was detected only a few times. The chain links TRBV6-5 to TRBJ1-1; TRBD1 agrees at 7 bases. V lost 4 bases to trimming and J lost 5 bases; unmatched junction nucleotides: 10. There are 15 residues in the CDR3. Germline CDR1 reads MNHEY; CDR2 reads SVGAGI. CDR3 residues: CASSSVTGLRTEAFF. In DNA form, the CDR3 reads TGTGCCAGCAGTTCCGTGACAGGGCTGAGGACTGAAGCTTTCTTT.

The sample holds a few counts of this clonotype. The chain employs TRBV20-1 and TRBJ2-5; D tentatively reads TRBD1 or TRBD2 (6 bases each). V lost 1 base and J 5 bases, leaving 14 bases between the germline ends. The CDR3 contains 14 residues. CDR1 DFQATT and CDR2 SNEGSKA come from the germline V gene (reference sequence). In nucleotides, the CDR3 is TGCAGTGCTAGAGTTGTCGGAGGGGGGGAGACCCAGTACTTC. Amino acid sequence: CSARVVGGGETQYF.

Points on this clonotype: With a much larger clone just one base away, this may be a read error. The chain joins TRBV7-2 to TRBJ1-2, with D tentatively TRBD1 (5 bases). The CDR3 contains 15 residues. The germline gives CDR1 SGHTA, CDR2 FQGNSA. Trimming removed 5 bases from V and 0 bases from J, with 13 bases in between. CDR3 nucleotide sequence: TGTGCCAGCAGCGGGGCTCGTATAACTAACTATGGCTACACCTTC. It specifies CASSGARITNYGYTF.

Relative to its sample, this clonotype is medium-sized. The chain combines TRBV27 with TRBJ2-3, with D perhaps assigned TRBD1 or TRBD2 (5 bases each). Germline CDR1 reads MNHEY; CDR2 reads SMNVEV (reference sequence). Deletions cut 5 bases from V and 3 bases from J, with 15 bases between. This CDR3 spans 15 amino acids. CDR3 in amino acids: CASSPGNRDTDTQYF. The CDR3 DNA reads as TGTGCCAGCAGTCCAGGGAATCGGGATACAGATACGCAGTATTTT.

The sample holds many counts of this clonotype. The chain links TRBV20-1 to TRBJ1-4, with 8 bases matching TRBD1. CDR1 is DFQATT and CDR2 is SNEGSKA in the germline V gene (reference sequence). V trimming: 5 bases; J trimming: 5 bases; junction bases outside the gene matches: 10. The length of the CDR3 is 15 residues. Written as DNA, the CDR3 is TGCAGTGCTCTCCTACGACAGGGGTGGAATGAAAAACTGTTTTTT. Amino acids: CSALLRQGWNEKLFF.

In its sample, this clonotype was seen many times. This chain connects TRBV20-1 to TRBJ2-7; the match to TRBD1 covers 9 bases. The CDR3 totals 14 residues. Germline V gives CDR1 DFQATT, CDR2 SNEGSKA (reference sequence). After removal of 6 bases from V and 9 bases from J, the junction contained 15 bases not matched to a gene. The CDR3: CSAGPGQGILGQYF. The CDR3 DNA reads TGCAGTGCGGGACCGGGACAGGGAATCCTTGGGCAGTACTTC.

This clonotype was observed at least ten times. The chain joins TRBV20-1 to TRBJ2-1; 11 bases are shared with TRBD2. This CDR3 contains 15 residues. With V trimmed by 4 bases and J by 3 bases, 5 bases remained unmatched. Looked up from germline, CDR1 is DFQATT and CDR2 is SNEGSKA (reference sequence). For the CDR3, the DNA is TGCAGTGCTACGCTCGGGACTAGCGGCTACAATGAGCAGTTCTTC. This sequence encodes CSATLGTSGYNEQFF.

By share of the sample, this clonotype is medium-sized. As DNA, the CDR3 is TGTGCCAGCAGCTTATCAACAGGGGTATTGAACACTGAAGCTTTCTTT. Its translation: CASSLSTGVLNTEAFF. The V call is TRBV7-9, the J call TRBJ1-1, with 7 bases that match TRBD1. Germline assignment: CDR1 SEHNR and CDR2 FQNEAQ (reference sequence). Germline trimming cut 2 bases from V and 0 bases from J; bases unmatched to any gene: 6. The CDR3 extends over 16 amino acids.

This clonotype has a count of ten or more. The chain uses TRBV20-1 and TRBJ1-6; no firm D call. CDR1 and CDR2 (germline): DFQATT, SNEGSKA (reference sequence). The V end lost 0 bases, the J end lost 9 bases, and 9 bases lay between the germline ends. The CDR3 has 13 residues. CDR3 DNA sequence: TGCAGTGCTAGAGATCGGGGTACTTCACCCCTCCACTTT. Its translation: CSARDRGTSPLHF.

The CDR3 region is CASTERPGAGQETQYF. In DNA, the CDR3 is TGCGCCAGCACCGAACGTCCGGGGGCGGGGCAAGAGACCCAGTACTTC. The chain carries TRBV5-1 and TRBJ2-5; D may correspond to TRBD1 or TRBD2 (6 bases each). V shed 6 bases and J shed 2 bases, with 20 bases lying between them. The germline V gene encodes CDR1 SGHRS and CDR2 YFSETQ. The CDR3 extends over 16 amino acids.

This clonotype was found many times. This chain uses TRBV9 with TRBJ1-4; perhaps TRBD1 as D (5 bases). CDR1 and CDR2 (germline): SGDLS, YYNGEE. CDR3 length: 15 amino acids. With 3 bases removed from V and 5 bases from J, the gap between germline ends came to 14 bases. The DNA of the CDR3 is TGTGCCAGCAGCGGACCAGGGAACCGCAATGAAAAACTGTTTTTT. Residues: CASSGPGNRNEKLFF.

V is TRBV7-2 and J is TRBJ1-2; 8 bases are a match to TRBD1. Per the germline V gene, CDR1 is SGHTA and CDR2 is FQGNSA. The CDR3 extends over 13 amino acids. Trimming at V came to 4 bases and at J to 7 bases, leaving 5 bases not matched to a gene. The CDR3 nucleotides read TGTGCCAGCAGCTCACAGGGGGGTGGTGGCTACACCTTC. Translation gives CASSSQGGGGYTF.

This clonotype was seen at least ten times. The chain couples TRBV4-1 to TRBJ1-2; D is undetermined. This CDR3 has 15 amino acids. Germline loops: CDR1 MGHRA, CDR2 YSYEKL. V was cut by 7 bases and J by 0 bases, with 15 bases left in between. The CDR3 DNA follows: TGCGCCAGCACCCTAAACCAGGCAGCTAACTATGGCTACACCTTC. This translates into CASTLNQAANYGYTF.

This clonotype came up many times. The chain uses TRBV29-1 and TRBJ1-5; unclear D gene. The V end was cut by 4 bases, the J end by 3 bases, with 7 bases between. CDR1 and CDR2 from the germline V gene are SQVTM and ANQGSEA. The CDR3 is 12 residues long. For the CDR3, the DNA is TGCAGCGTTGGAGGGTCCAATCAGCCCCAGCATTTT. It translates to CSVGGSNQPQHF.

In its sample, this clonotype was seen many times. The rearrangement joins TRBV6-5 to TRBJ1-1; D unresolved. This CDR3 is built from 14 residues. From germline, CDR1 is MNHEY and CDR2 SVGAGI. V was trimmed by 0 bases and J by 4 bases, leaving 9 bases between them. The CDR3 DNA reads as TGTGCCAGCAGTTACTCCCTGGCTAGCACTGAAGCTTTCTTT. This translates into CASSYSLASTEAFF.

This chain links TRBV27 with TRBJ2-7; possible D gene TRBD1, 8 bases. CDR1 and CDR2 (germline): MNHEY, SMNVEV (reference sequence). The CDR3 consists of 14 residues. The V end was cut by 6 bases, the J end by 3 bases, with 15 bases between. CDR3 sequence: CASSQQGGNYEQYF. The CDR3 DNA reads as TGTGCCAGCAGCCAACAGGGGGGGAACTACGAGCAGTACTTC.

This clonotype came up many times. In DNA, the CDR3 is TGTGCCAGCAGTCGACAAAACTATGGCTACACCTTC. This sequence encodes CASSRQNYGYTF. The chain couples TRBV6-5 to TRBJ1-2; D not certain. The V gene's germline CDR1 is MNHEY and CDR2 SVGAGI. The CDR3 has 12 residues. The germline V and J ends were trimmed by 5 bases and 2 bases, with 6 bases remaining between them.

The chain is built from TRBV10-1 and TRBJ2-5; 7 bases agree with TRBD2. J gave up 4 bases and V 5 bases, and 13 bases lay outside the gene matches. Germline-derived CDR1 and CDR2 are WNHNN and SYGVQD (reference sequence). The CDR3 extends over 16 amino acids. The CDR3 reads CASSYSKAGSLETQYF. Written as DNA, the CDR3 is TGCGCCAGCAGTTACTCAAAAGCGGGATCTTTAGAGACCCAGTACTTC.

This clonotype was counted ten times or more. V is TRBV5-1 and J is TRBJ2-1; no definite D call. Trimming cost V 2 bases and J 4 bases, with 4 bases left between them. Germline assignment: CDR1 SGHRS and CDR2 YFSETQ. The CDR3 has 12 residues. This CDR3 reads CASSFQYNEQFF. CDR3 in DNA: TGCGCCAGCAGCTTTCAGTACAATGAGCAGTTCTTC.

This clonotype was recorded at least ten times. V usage is TRBV7-9 and J usage is TRBJ2-7, with TRBD2 identical over 8 bases. The CDR3 loop spans 14 amino acids. Looked up from germline, CDR1 is SEHNR and CDR2 is FQNEAQ (reference sequence). Losses at the gene ends were 1 base for V and 7 bases for J; bases not matched to a gene: 6. This CDR3 is CASSLELAVREQYF. The CDR3 nucleotides are TGTGCCAGCAGCTTAGAACTAGCGGTAAGGGAGCAGTACTTC.

The rearrangement uses TRBV6-2 or TRBV6-3 and TRBJ2-7, with TRBD1 matching 9 bases. The ends lost 2 bases at V and 9 bases at J; junction bases unmatched: 5. This CDR3 is 13 amino acids long. Germline assignment: CDR1 MNHEY and CDR2 SVGEGT. The CDR3 loop reads CASSYGDRARQYV. CDR3 nucleotide sequence: TGTGCCAGCAGTTACGGGGACAGGGCGAGGCAGTACGTC.